The 28 T cell receptor beta chains below come from one sample, sequenced in a study of cytomegalovirus exposure and HLA in healthy donors. The PCR had 60 Vbeta and 13 Jbeta primers. Measured with immunoSEQ multiplex PCR; TCRdb has only the in-frame clones, and not every one. The data show about 190,000 clones, with 70% to 80% seen just once and approximately 14% held by the top ten. Specimen: PBMCs. The receptors come from a woman under 40 in good health and CMV-seropositive.

This clone showed up just a few times. This sequence joins TRBV13 and TRBJ2-5, with TRBD2 matching over 12 bases. The germline gives CDR1 PRHDT, CDR2 FYEKMQ (reference sequence). With V trimmed by 5 bases and J by 5 bases, 6 bases remained unmatched. This CDR3 is built from 15 residues. The CDR3 is CASSLRLAGVETQYF. The CDR3 bases are TGTGCCAGCAGCCTAAGACTAGCGGGGGTGGAGACCCAGTACTTC. The entire variable domain, with the rest obtained from reference TRBV13 and TRBJ2-5, is as follows: AAGVIQSPRHLIKEKRETATLKCYPIPRHDTVYWYQQGPGQDPQFLISFYEKMQSDKGSIPDRFSAQQFSDYHSELNMSSLELGDSALYFCASSLRLAGVETQYFGPGTRLLVL.

The gene calls are TRBV28 and TRBJ1-1; tentatively, D is TRBD1 (6 bases). Trimming removed 7 bases at V and 1 base at J, with 22 bases between. Germline V CDR1 and CDR2: MDHEN, SYDVKM. This CDR3 comprises 17 residues. The CDR3 reads CASNSGQHPIANTEAFF. CDR3 in DNA: TGTGCCAGCAACTCTGGACAGCACCCCATAGCGAACACTGAAGCTTTCTTT.

This chain connects TRBV5-8 to TRBJ1-2; D possibly corresponds to TRBD1 (6 bases). Per germline, CDR1 SGHTS and CDR2 YDEGEE. Trimming cost V 4 bases and J 0 bases, with 10 bases left between them. This CDR3 region has 14 residues. The CDR3 sequence is CASSAGTTNYGYTF. For the CDR3, the DNA is TGTGCCAGCAGCGCAGGGACAACTAACTATGGCTACACCTTC.

The J gene is TRBJ1-2, the V gene TRBV30; a possible D gene is TRBD1 (6 bases). Germline assignment: CDR1 GTSNPN and CDR2 SVGIG (reference sequence). Trimming shortened V by 1 base and J by 4 bases, and 13 bases separated the two germline ends. The CDR3 spans 14 residues. The CDR3 sequence is CAWSGGTFSYGYTF. In DNA, the CDR3 is TGTGCCTGGAGTGGGGGGACATTCTCCTATGGCTACACCTTC.

This chain joins TRBV7-2 and TRBJ2-7; tentative D call: TRBD2 (6 bases). The germline V gene has CDR1 SGHTA and CDR2 FQGNSA. V lost 4 bases and J lost 4, with 20 bases in between. The CDR3 consists of 16 residues. In nucleotides, the CDR3 is TGTGCCAGCAGCTCACCCTCGGGGGAGACGTCGTACGAGCAGTACTTC. Protein: CASSSPSGETSYEQYF.

The CDR3 DNA reads TGTGCCAGTAGGGGGACAGGGGGCGCGGACACTGAAGCTTTCTTT. Translated: CASRGTGGADTEAFF. The chain uses TRBV19 and TRBJ1-1; 12 nucleotides agree with TRBD1. With 6 bases clipped from V and 3 bases from J, the junction kept 5 bases outside the gene matches. Per the germline V gene, CDR1 is LNHDA and CDR2 is SQIVND (reference sequence). CDR3 length: 15 amino acids.

The chain employs TRBV5-1 and TRBJ2-2, with D unclear. Trimming removed 0 bases from V and 2 bases from J, with 8 bases in between. The CDR3 runs to 15 residues. CDR1 and CDR2 (germline): SGHRS, YFSETQ. CDR3 residues: CASSLATSNTGELFF. DNA of the CDR3: TGCGCCAGCAGCTTGGCCACAAGTAACACCGGGGAGCTGTTTTTT.

The chain carries TRBV9 and TRBJ2-1; no definite D call. V was cut by 2 bases and J by 7 bases, with 7 bases left in between. The CDR3 covers 12 residues. CDR1 and CDR2 (germline): SGDLS, YYNGEE. CDR3 in amino acids: CASSVLGNEQFF. CDR3 DNA: TGTGCCAGCAGCGTCCTAGGAAATGAGCAGTTCTTC. The full variable domain, rest sourced from reference TRBV9 and TRBJ2-1, is DSGVTQTPKHLITATGQRVTLRCSPRSGDLSVYWYQQSLDQGLQFLIQYYNGEERAKGNILERFSAQQFPDLHSELNLSSLELGDSALYFCASSVLGNEQFFGPGTRLTVL.

This sequence joins TRBV2 and TRBJ2-3; D call uncertain. The length of the CDR3 is 11 residues. V was pared by 10 bases and J by 6 bases, with 11 bases between. CDR1 is SNHLY, CDR2 FYNNEI, per germline. The CDR3 region has the DNA TGTGCCACCGCCCTACAGGATACGCAGTATTTT. Amino acids: CATALQDTQYF.

The chain employs TRBV21-1 and TRBJ2-7; the D call of TRBD2 is as the table states it, not checked on the DNA. TRBV21-1 is a pseudogene. The CDR3 has 20 residues. Written as DNA, the CDR3 is TGTGCCAGCAGCAAATCTGGAGTCAGCACTGCGGGGGGAAGCTCCTACGAGCAGTACTTC. The encoded protein is CASSKSGVSTAGGSSYEQYF.

V gene TRBV15 combines with J gene TRBJ1-4; 8 positions match TRBD1. Trimming cost V 0 bases and J 8 bases; bases outside gene matches: 2. The CDR3 totals 14 residues. Germline-derived CDR1 and CDR2 are LNHNV and YYDKDF (reference sequence). CDR3 loop: CATSRETGDEKLFF. The DNA for the CDR3 is TGTGCCACCAGCAGAGAGACAGGGGACGAAAAACTGTTTTTT.

This clone was observed a few times. The rearrangement uses TRBV19 and TRBJ1-1, with a weak D call TRBD1 (5 bases). The V and J ends lost 5 bases and 8 bases respectively, with 21 bases between them. The CDR3 contains 15 residues. Germline V gene data show CDR1 as LNHDA and CDR2 as SQIVND (reference sequence). DNA of the CDR3: TGTGCCAGTAGTGAGAGACAGCGCGTTGGCCAAGAAGCTTTCTTT. Translating it yields CASSERQRVGQEAFF.

The rearrangement joins TRBV15 to TRBJ2-7; 7 bases line up with TRBD1. With 3 bases clipped from V and 0 bases from J, the junction kept 2 bases outside the gene matches. Germline V lookup: CDR1 LNHNV, CDR2 YYDKDF (reference sequence). The CDR3 contains 14 residues. The CDR3 sequence is CATSRDRSSYEQYF. CDR3 nucleotides: TGTGCCACCAGCAGGGACAGGTCCTCCTACGAGCAGTACTTC.

This chain uses TRBV19 with TRBJ2-5; D gene unclear. This CDR3 spans 13 amino acids. The germline V gene encodes CDR1 LNHDA and CDR2 SQIVND (reference sequence). Trimming pared 3 bases from V and 5 bases from J, leaving 10 bases between. Written as DNA, the CDR3 is TGTGCCAGTAGTATGACTGAAGCTGAGACCCAGTACTTC. Protein sequence: CASSMTEAETQYF.

The CDR3 nucleotides read TGTGCCAGCAGTTACTCTGGACAGCGCTACGAGCAGTACTTC. Protein: CASSYSGQRYEQYF. The rearrangement links TRBV6-7 to TRBJ2-5, with D perhaps TRBD1 (6 bases). The DNA end is a closer match to TRBJ2-7, so the J assignment may be wrong. TRBV6-7 is an open reading frame, and its role is uncertain. There are 14 residues in the CDR3.

V usage is TRBV6-1 and J usage is TRBJ2-3; 10 nucleotides align to TRBD2. V shed 1 base and J 4 bases; nucleotides not matched to a gene: 5. The CDR3 extends over 16 amino acids. CDR1 and CDR2 (germline): MNHNS, SASEGT. The DNA for the CDR3 is TGTGCCAGCAGTGAAGGCAGCGGGGGGGCTGCAGATACGCAGTATTTT. This sequence encodes CASSEGSGGAADTQYF.

As regards this clone: At one end, the junction sequence differs from germline, possibly due to a read error. The CDR3 bases are TGTTCCAGCAACAGACCTAGCGGGGGGCACCTCTTC. Protein: CSSNRPSGGHLF. The gene calls are TRBV7-9 and TRBJ2-7; TRBD2 matches 11 bases. This CDR3 spans 12 amino acids. From germline, CDR1 is SEHNR and CDR2 FQNEAQ (reference sequence).

The V call is TRBV28, the J call TRBJ2-5, with D maybe TRBD2 (7 bases). CDR3 size: 18 residues. Trimming took off 5 bases at V and 6 bases at J, with 28 bases between the two ends. Germline loops: CDR1 MDHEN, CDR2 SYDVKM. CDR3 sequence: CASSLRWRGSGMRQTQYF. The CDR3 nucleotides are TGTGCCAGCAGTCTCCGATGGAGGGGGAGCGGGATGAGGCAGACCCAGTACTTC.

This clone was recorded once. The chain combines TRBV10-3 with TRBJ2-1; D is uncertain. The germline CDR1 and CDR2 sequences are ENHRY and SYGVKD. V was clipped by 1 base and J by 5 bases, with 9 bases between them. The CDR3 loop spans 14 amino acids. Here the CDR3 DNA reads TGTGCCATCAGTGAGTATAGACAAAACAATGAGCAGTTCTTC. It yields the protein CAISEYRQNNEQFF.

The table lists this clone with a count of one. V is TRBV7-8 and J is TRBJ2-7, with D hard to call. Trimming removed 1 base from V and 2 bases from J, with 9 bases in between. The V gene's germline CDR1 is SGHVS and CDR2 FQNEAQ. The CDR3 length is 14 residues. The CDR3 is CASSLGQIAYEQYF. Written as DNA, the CDR3 is TGTGCCAGCAGCTTAGGGCAGATCGCCTACGAGCAGTACTTC.

The chain uses TRBV14 and TRBJ2-3; no clear D gene. Trimming pared 4 bases from V and 5 bases from J, leaving 7 bases between. Germline assignment: CDR1 SGHDN and CDR2 FVKESK. The CDR3 contains 12 residues. Here the CDR3 reads CASSRTRDTQYF. DNA for the CDR3: TGTGCCAGCAGCCGCACGAGAGATACGCAGTATTTT.

The rearrangement joins TRBV30 to TRBJ2-3, with 8 nucleotides matching TRBD1. V shed 3 bases and J 2 bases; nucleotides not matched to a gene: 4. Germline-derived CDR1 and CDR2 are GTSNPN and SVGIG (reference sequence). The CDR3 contains 14 residues. The CDR3 sequence: CAWRDRGITDTQYF. The CDR3 coding sequence is TGTGCCTGGAGAGACAGGGGAATCACAGATACGCAGTATTTT.

The rearrangement uses TRBV19 and TRBJ2-3, with 11 bases aligning to TRBD2. Looked up from germline, CDR1 is LNHDA and CDR2 is SQIVND (reference sequence). J was trimmed by 0 bases and V by 3 bases; bases with no gene match: 5. The CDR3 loop spans 17 amino acids. CDR3 in DNA: TGTGCCAGTAGTATGGACGGGACTAGCGGAAGCACAGATACGCAGTATTTT. It codes for CASSMDGTSGSTDTQYF.

This rearrangement joins TRBV7-2 to TRBJ1-1, with D possibly being TRBD1 (6 bases). The CDR3 runs to 15 residues. V lost 1 base and J 1 base, leaving 10 bases between the germline ends. Germline loops: CDR1 SGHTA, CDR2 FQGNSA. DNA for the CDR3: TGTGCCAGCAGCTTAGGACAGGCTCAGAACACTGAAGCTTTCTTT. This sequence encodes CASSLGQAQNTEAFF.

This sequence joins TRBV28 and TRBJ1-1; TRBD1 aligns across 10 bases. The CDR3 is made up of 15 amino acids. Germline values: CDR1 MDHEN, CDR2 SYDVKM. J gave up 7 bases and V 5 bases, and 10 bases lay outside the gene matches. In DNA, the CDR3 is TGTGCCAGCAGTCCTCATCCGGGACAGGGGATTGAAGCTTTCTTT. It encodes CASSPHPGQGIEAFF.

This clone showed up just once. J is TRBJ2-7 and V is TRBV6-4; TRBD1 matches 11 bases. The germline CDR1 and CDR2 sequences are MRHNA and SNTAGT. This CDR3 contains 14 residues. The V gene end was trimmed by 8 bases and the J gene end by 7 bases; junction bases not matched to a gene: 10. The CDR3: CASYEGTGGEEQYF. Here the CDR3 DNA reads TGTGCCAGCTATGAGGGGACAGGGGGGGAGGAGCAGTACTTC.

The chain joins TRBV5-1 to TRBJ2-7, with a tentative D call TRBD2 (5 bases). Per germline, CDR1 SGHRS and CDR2 YFSETQ. V lost 0 bases and J 2 bases, leaving 9 bases between the germline ends. The CDR3 covers 14 residues. As DNA, the CDR3 is TGCGCCAGCAGCTTGGGAGGGTTTGCCTACGAGCAGTACTTC. It yields the protein CASSLGGFAYEQYF.

The CDR3: CASSHRDRTYEQYF. CDR3 DNA: TGTGCCAGCAGTCACCGGGACAGGACCTACGAGCAGTACTTC. V gene TRBV11-1 combines with J gene TRBJ2-7, with 8 nucleotides matching TRBD1. Germline CDR1 and CDR2: SGHAT and FQDESV (reference sequence). The J segment lost 2 bases and the V segment lost 6 bases, leaving 6 bases of the junction unmatched. The length of the CDR3 is 14 residues.